The source of this T cell receptor (beta chain) is a study of control samples from healthy donors and cancer patients. In germline, CDR1 is SGHTA, CDR2 FQGNSA. The CDR3 covers 16 residues. J was trimmed by 7 bases and V by 5 bases; bases with no gene match: 9. Some clones are missing from TCRdb's copy, which holds only in-frame ones; the method was immunoSEQ multiplex PCR. The data hold 120,000 or so clones, with approximately 92% observed a single time. This chain connects TRBV7-2 to TRBJ2-2; 11 bases fit TRBD2. The sequence derives from a man older than 75 with head and neck cancer. Sequences were obtained from PBMCs. CDR3 protein: CASSTLAGGVGGELFF. The CDR3 nucleotides are TGTGCCAGCAGCACTTTAGCGGGAGGGGTAGGCGGGGAGCTGTTTTTT.